These 24 T cell receptor beta chains were all obtained from the same sample, sequenced in a study of glioma-infiltrating T cells after dendritic cell vaccination. Stated time point: after dendritic cell vaccination, including at tumor progression/relapse. The method was immunoSEQ multiplex PCR; TCRdb's version includes in-frame clones alone and lacks a portion of them. This table holds tens of thousands of clones, around 85% found once. Specimen: blood, collected after dendritic cell vaccination. These receptors all stem from a human donor with glioblastoma.

This chain connects TRBV29-1 to TRBJ1-4; 7 nucleotides align to TRBD1. Per the germline V gene, CDR1 is SQVTM and CDR2 is ANQGSEA. Trimming removed 4 bases from V and 5 bases from J; junction bases left unmatched: 7. The CDR3 runs to 14 residues. CDR3 residues: CSVGFRGVNEKLFF. In nucleotides, the CDR3 is TGCAGCGTTGGGTTCAGGGGGGTAAATGAAAAACTGTTTTTT. Full variable domain (missing parts from reference TRBV29-1 and TRBJ1-4): SAVISQKPSRDICQRGTSLTIQCQVDSQVTMMFWYRQQPGQSLTLIATANQGSEATYESGFVIDKFPISRPNLTFSTLTVSNMSPEDSSIYLCSVGFRGVNEKLFFGSGTQLSVL.

The J gene is TRBJ2-5, the V gene TRBV6-5; 9 bases line up with TRBD2. V shed 4 bases and J 8 bases; nucleotides not matched to a gene: 11. Germline values: CDR1 MNHEY, CDR2 SVGAGI. The CDR3 spans 15 residues. Written as DNA, the CDR3 is TGTGCCAGCAGTTTCCTAGCCGGGACTAGCCAAACCCAGTACTTC. Protein product: CASSFLAGTSQTQYF.

The genes are TRBV12-5 and TRBJ1-5, with D possibly TRBD1 on 6 matching bases. CDR3 length equals 16 residues. V lost 2 bases and J 0 bases, leaving 11 bases between the germline ends. CDR1 and CDR2 from the germline V gene are LGHNT and FRNRAP. The CDR3 protein is CASGLSQGYSNQPQHF. CDR3 nucleotides: TGTGCTAGTGGTTTGTCCCAGGGGTATAGCAATCAGCCCCAGCATTTT.

V usage is TRBV11-3 and J usage is TRBJ2-7, with 7 nucleotides matching TRBD1. V was clipped by 3 bases and J by 3 bases; unmatched bases: 14. Germline V gene data show CDR1 as SGHNT and CDR2 as YENEEA. CDR3 size: 17 residues. The CDR3 loop reads CASSFPLDDRADYEQYF. CDR3 coding DNA: TGTGCCAGCAGCTTCCCACTCGACGACAGGGCGGACTACGAGCAGTACTTC. Supplemented by reference TRBV11-3 and TRBJ2-7, the full variable domain reads EAGVVQSPRYKIIEKKQPVAFWCNPISGHNTLYWYLQNLGQGPELLIRYENEEAVDDSQLPKDRFSAERLKGVDSTLKIQPAELGDSAVYLCASSFPLDDRADYEQYFGPGTRLTVT.

This clone has more than one count but fewer than ten. The genes are TRBV25-1 and TRBJ2-2; possible D gene TRBD1, 6 bases. V lost 2 bases, J lost 4 bases, and 14 bases lay in between. The V gene's germline CDR1 is MGHDK and CDR2 SYGVNS. CDR3 length equals 16 residues. CDR3 nucleotides: TGTGCCAGCAGTGAAGATTATGGACAGCGCACCGGGGAGCTGTTTTTT. Protein product: CASSEDYGQRTGELFF. The complete variable domain, with remaining parts taken from reference TRBV25-1 and TRBJ2-2, reads EADIYQTPRYLVIGTGKKITLECSQTMGHDKMYWYQQDPGMELHLIHYSYGVNSTEKGDLSSESTVSRIRTEHFPLTLESARPSHTSQYLCASSEDYGQRTGELFFGEGSRLTVL.

V usage is TRBV6-5 and J usage is TRBJ2-5, with D perhaps TRBD1 (6 bases). CDR1 is MNHEY and CDR2 is SVGAGI in the germline V gene. This CDR3 region has 15 residues. With 2 bases removed from V and 4 bases from J, the gap between germline ends came to 14 bases. CDR3 sequence reads: CASSYGTTTGETQYF. The CDR3 DNA sequence: TGTGCCAGCAGTTACGGGACAACAACGGGAGAGACCCAGTACTTC.

V is TRBV6-5 and J is TRBJ1-2, with unresolved D. Germline lookup yields CDR1 MNHEY and CDR2 SVGAGI. V gave up 8 bases and J gave up 3 bases, with 16 bases separating them. CDR3 size: 14 residues. The CDR3 DNA follows: TGTGCCAGCCTGCCGTCGGGGAATTACTATGGCTACACCTTC. It encodes CASLPSGNYYGYTF.

The genes are TRBV10-3 and TRBJ2-5, with TRBD1 identical over 10 bases. CDR1 and CDR2 (germline): ENHRY, SYGVKD. Trimming cost V 3 bases and J 5 bases; bases outside gene matches: 12. The CDR3 totals 17 residues. CDR3: CAISEGTGVIAGETQYF. CDR3 sequence (DNA): TGTGCCATCAGTGAAGGGACAGGGGTTATTGCTGGGGAGACCCAGTACTTC.

The chain combines TRBV5-8 with TRBJ2-2, with D perhaps TRBD1 (5 bases). CDR3 length equals 15 residues. Germline V gives CDR1 SGHTS, CDR2 YDEGEE. The V end lost 2 bases, the J end lost 1 base, and 9 bases lay between the germline ends. This CDR3 reads CASSLSRVNTGELFF. CDR3 DNA: TGTGCCAGCAGCTTATCCAGGGTGAACACCGGGGAGCTGTTTTTT.

This clone was counted only a few times. V usage is TRBV6-4 and J usage is TRBJ2-3; 12 nucleotides align to TRBD2. The CDR3 runs 16 residues. Per germline, CDR1 MRHNA and CDR2 SNTAGT. V gave up 3 bases and J gave up 6 bases; unmatched junction bases: 7. The CDR3 spells CASSETSGGLGDTQYF. CDR3 nucleotide sequence: TGTGCCAGCAGTGAGACTAGCGGGGGCCTTGGGGATACGCAGTATTTT.

J is TRBJ2-1 and V is TRBV6-6; weak D call: TRBD1 (6 bases). The germline V gene has CDR1 MNHNY and CDR2 SVGAGI (reference sequence). This CDR3 contains 15 residues. The V end lost 2 bases, the J end lost 1 base, and 9 bases lay between the germline ends. For the CDR3, the DNA is TGTGCCAGCAGTTACGAGGGGGTTTCCTACAATGAGCAGTTCTTC. Its translation is CASSYEGVSYNEQFF.

This chain links TRBV11-3 with TRBJ1-5, with 10 positions matching TRBD1. Germline-derived CDR1 and CDR2 are SGHNT and YENEEA. V shed 6 bases, J shed 6 bases, and the junction held 5 bases outside the gene matches. CDR3 size: 14 residues. The CDR3 is CASSQGQGGQPQHF. For the CDR3, the DNA is TGTGCCAGCAGTCAAGGACAGGGGGGTCAGCCCCAGCATTTT.

This chain joins TRBV27 and TRBJ2-1, with a tentative D call TRBD2 (6 bases). This CDR3 is 15 amino acids long. CDR1 and CDR2 (germline): MNHEY, SMNVEV (reference sequence). Trimming took off 5 bases at V and 0 bases at J, with 11 bases between the two ends. CDR3 sequence: CASSLGTRSYNEQFF. The CDR3 DNA sequence: TGTGCCAGCAGTCTTGGGACTCGCTCCTACAATGAGCAGTTCTTC.

The table lists this clone with a few counts. The rearrangement links TRBV6-4 to TRBJ1-1, with a possible D match to TRBD1 (5 bases). The CDR3 runs to 14 residues. Deletions cut 4 bases from V and 3 bases from J, with 12 bases between. Germline CDR1 is MRHNA and CDR2 is SNTAGT. The DNA for the CDR3 is TGTGCCAGCAGTGCCCAGGGTTTTCACACTGAAGCTTTCTTT. It specifies CASSAQGFHTEAFF.

The chain links TRBV5-6 to TRBJ1-2, with D uncertain. The CDR3 is 12 amino acids. Germline values: CDR1 SGHDT, CDR2 YYEEEE. Trimming cost V 5 bases and J 6 bases, with 11 bases left between them. CDR3 sequence reads: CASSWRADGYTF. CDR3 bases: TGTGCCAGCAGTTGGAGGGCCGATGGCTACACCTTC.

This sequence joins TRBV7-2 and TRBJ1-2; 9 bases are shared with TRBD1. This CDR3 is built from 14 residues. The V gene end was trimmed by 4 bases and the J gene end by 7 bases; junction bases not matched to a gene: 7. The germline V gene encodes CDR1 SGHTA and CDR2 FQGNSA. The CDR3 sequence: CASSSHRGLGGYTF. Here the CDR3 DNA reads TGTGCCAGCAGCTCACACAGGGGGCTCGGTGGCTACACCTTC.

The chain uses TRBV25-1 and TRBJ1-1, with 8 bases that match TRBD1. V was pared by 5 bases and J by 6 bases, with 8 bases of the junction left unmatched. This CDR3 contains 14 residues. From germline, CDR1 is MGHDK and CDR2 SYGVNS. CDR3 amino acids: CASSYLQGAAEAFF. CDR3 in DNA: TGTGCCAGCAGTTATCTGCAGGGGGCGGCTGAAGCTTTCTTT.

This chain joins TRBV4-3 and TRBJ2-7; D is unclear. Germline CDR1 reads LGHNA; CDR2 reads YSLEER. There are 13 residues in the CDR3. V was cut by 1 base and J by 2 bases, with 6 bases left in between. DNA of the CDR3: TGCGCCAGCAGCCAAGGAGCGACCTACGAGCAGTACTTC. It specifies CASSQGATYEQYF.

The rearrangement links TRBV10-3 to TRBJ2-3, with TRBD2 as a possible D gene (5 bases). CDR1 and CDR2 (germline): ENHRY, SYGVKD. The length of the CDR3 is 14 residues. The V end was cut by 6 bases, the J end by 0 bases, with 10 bases between. The CDR3 DNA is TGTGCCATCAGCCTAGCCCCTAGCACAGATACGCAGTATTTT. Its translation is CAISLAPSTDTQYF.

The V call is TRBV6-5, the J call TRBJ2-5; D gene unclear. Germline V gene sequence: CDR1 MNHEY, CDR2 SVGAGI. Trimming shortened V by 2 bases and J by 1 base, and 8 bases separated the two germline ends. CDR3 length: 14 amino acids. As DNA, the CDR3 is TGTGCCAGCAGTTACAGCGCAGCCCAAGAGACCCAGTACTTC. It is translated as CASSYSAAQETQYF.

This rearrangement joins TRBV7-8 to TRBJ2-2, with D maybe TRBD1 (6 bases). This CDR3 has 15 amino acids. Germline loops: CDR1 SGHVS, CDR2 FQNEAQ. V was clipped by 5 bases and J by 6 bases, with 16 bases between them. CDR3 in amino acids: CASSQGRPVSGELFF. CDR3 bases: TGTGCCAGCAGCCAGGGGCGGCCTGTATCCGGGGAGCTGTTTTTT.

The chain uses TRBV6-5 and TRBJ1-3, with D perhaps matching TRBD1 (5 bases). Between the trimmed V and J ends, which lost 7 bases and 4 bases, there was a span of 11 bases. There are 13 residues in the CDR3. Germline CDR1 is MNHEY and CDR2 is SVGAGI. In nucleotides, the CDR3 is TGTGCCAGCAAAGGGGCTTCCGGAAACACCATATATTTT. It specifies CASKGASGNTIYF.

The J gene is TRBJ2-5, the V gene TRBV5-5; no clear D gene. V lost 6 bases to trimming and J lost 10 bases, with 7 bases between them. Germline V gene sequence: CDR1 SGHKS, CDR2 YYEKEE (reference sequence). The CDR3 runs to 9 residues. The CDR3 DNA follows: TGTGCCAGCATTGAGTTCCAGTACTTC. Its protein product is CASIEFQYF. The variable domain in full, with the rest retrieved from reference TRBV5-5 and TRBJ2-5, is DAGVTQSPTHLIKTRGQQVTLRCSPISGHKSVSWYQQVLGQGPQFIFQYYEKEERGRGNFPDRFSARQFPNYSSELNVNALLLGDSALYLCASIEFQYFGPGTRLLVL.

The chain links TRBV7-9 to TRBJ2-5; 10 nucleotides agree with TRBD1. The CDR3 consists of 16 residues. The ends lost 5 bases at V and 0 bases at J; junction bases unmatched: 6. Germline CDR1 and CDR2: SEHNR and FQNEAQ (reference sequence). The CDR3 loop reads CASSPTGQGYQETQYF. CDR3 bases: TGTGCCAGCAGCCCGACGGGACAGGGGTACCAAGAGACCCAGTACTTC.